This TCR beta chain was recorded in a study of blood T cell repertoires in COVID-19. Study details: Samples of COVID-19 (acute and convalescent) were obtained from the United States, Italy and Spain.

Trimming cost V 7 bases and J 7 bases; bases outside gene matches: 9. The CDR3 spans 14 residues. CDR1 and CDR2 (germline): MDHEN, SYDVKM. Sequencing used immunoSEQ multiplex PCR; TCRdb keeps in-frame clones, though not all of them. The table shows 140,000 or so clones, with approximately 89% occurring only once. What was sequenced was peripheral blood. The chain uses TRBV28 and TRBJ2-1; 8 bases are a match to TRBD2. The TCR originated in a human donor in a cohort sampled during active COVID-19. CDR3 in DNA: TGTGCCAGCAAGGGGGGACTAGTCTGGAATGAGCAGTTCTTC. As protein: CASKGGLVWNEQFF.